Presented here are 9 T cell receptor beta chains from one specimen sequenced in a study of T cell changes during pregnancy in multiple sclerosis. The repertoire was sequenced with immunoSEQ multiplex PCR; TCRdb's copy has only in-frame clones and lacks some. This table has some 120,000 clones, roughly 96% appearing once. The sample in question was peripheral blood, obtained after pregnancy. The source of these receptors is a female donor with multiple sclerosis, enrolled in a pregnancy study.

This clone was observed once. The chain couples TRBV4-2 to TRBJ2-7; D call uncertain. Between the trimmed V and J ends, which lost 0 bases and 4 bases, there was a span of 10 bases. From germline, CDR1 is LGHNA and CDR2 YNFKEQ. The CDR3 is 14 residues long. This chain's CDR3 is CASSQDPGQYEQYF. The CDR3 DNA reads TGTGCCAGCAGCCAAGACCCTGGCCAGTACGAGCAGTACTTC.

A word on this clone: Other DNA sequences from this sample encode an identical CDR3 as well. The chain combines TRBV5-1 with TRBJ2-7, with D perhaps TRBD2 (5 bases). Germline CDR1 and CDR2: SGHRS and YFSETQ. The CDR3 is 11 amino acids. Trimming left V 4 bases short and J 7 bases short, with 9 bases between. Written as DNA, the CDR3 is TGCGCCAGCAGCCTGACGGGAGAGCAGTACTTC. Translated: CASSLTGEQYF.

The rearrangement uses TRBV6-1 and TRBJ1-2, with 7 bases fitting TRBD1. Germline V lookup: CDR1 MNHNS, CDR2 SASEGT. The CDR3 is 15 residues long. Trimming removed 6 bases from V and 4 bases from J; junction bases left unmatched: 11. CDR3 bases: TGTGCCAGCAGAGCCCGGACAGGCGTCTTCTATGGCTACACCTTC. Translated: CASRARTGVFYGYTF.

The chain couples TRBV28 to TRBJ2-1, with a weak D call TRBD2 (5 bases). The germline V gene has CDR1 MDHEN and CDR2 SYDVKM. V dropped 4 bases and J dropped 6 bases, with 13 bases sitting between them. The CDR3 is 14 residues long. Written as DNA, the CDR3 is TGTGCCAGCAGTTCAGGACTCGCCTCCAATGAGCAGTTCTTC. It specifies CASSSGLASNEQFF.

The chain combines TRBV7-2 with TRBJ2-4, with D possibly being TRBD1 (5 bases). With 1 base removed from V and 4 bases from J, the gap between germline ends came to 11 bases. This CDR3 has 15 amino acids. Germline values: CDR1 SGHTA, CDR2 FQGNSA. CDR3 amino acids: CASSLGLTVKNIQYF. As DNA, the CDR3 is TGTGCCAGCAGCTTAGGCCTGACAGTAAAAAACATTCAGTACTTC.

The chain links TRBV5-4 to TRBJ2-3; the match to TRBD2 covers 9 bases. Per the germline V gene, CDR1 is SGHNT and CDR2 is YYREEE (reference sequence). V dropped 5 bases and J dropped 5; count of bases not matched to a gene: 3. The CDR3 is 13 residues long. For the CDR3, the DNA is TGTGCCAGCAGGCGACTAGCGGAAGATACGCAGTATTTT. This codes for CASRRLAEDTQYF.

The chain carries TRBV30 and TRBJ2-1, with 8 bases matching TRBD2. V gave up 2 bases and J gave up 6 bases; unmatched junction bases: 6. Germline CDR1 is GTSNPN and CDR2 is SVGIG (reference sequence). The CDR3 is 14 amino acids. DNA for the CDR3: TGTGCCTGGAGTCTCGGACTAGCTCGCAATGAGCAGTTCTTC. Translating it yields CAWSLGLARNEQFF.

The chain has TRBV7-9 and TRBJ2-3; D unresolved. The CDR3 has 13 amino acids. Germline-derived CDR1 and CDR2 are SEHNR and FQNEAQ (reference sequence). Trimming removed 3 bases at V and 1 base at J, with 5 bases between. Here the CDR3 reads CASSLQGTDTQYF. CDR3 coding DNA: TGTGCCAGCAGCTTGCAGGGCACAGATACGCAGTATTTT.

The rearrangement uses TRBV2 and TRBJ2-1; D possibly corresponds to TRBD1 (6 bases). The CDR3 length is 13 residues. V was shortened by 5 bases and J by 9 bases, with 14 bases between the two germline ends. The germline V gene has CDR1 SNHLY and CDR2 FYNNEI. The CDR3 coding sequence is TGTGCCAGCAGTAACAGGGAAGGTGGTGAGCAGTTCTTC. Its translation is CASSNREGGEQFF.